This TCR beta chain was captured in a study of blood T cell repertoires in COVID-19 (TCRdb year 2020). For the wider study: Collaborator samples came from the United States, Italy and Spain and covered acute and convalescent phases of COVID-19. The material from the prospective study consisted of cDNA or gDNA derived from T cells, B-cell-depleted T cells, or PBMCs. The dataset comprised deeply sampled blood TCRbeta repertoires from subjects exposed to, actively infected with, or recovered from COVID-19. A freely available public database, intended as a resource for researchers studying the immune response to SARS-CoV-2, is where the repertoires were released. The samples were drawn from two sources: the first 160 participants of the ongoing ImmuneRACE study, and 1,200 or so subjects contributed by 6 global collaborators. The sample metadata nearly always contained a de-identified subject ID, COVID-19 status, age in years and sex. Where HLA class I and class II types were available, the types were taken from metadata supplied by the sample provider, not from assay-based typing. General findings and caveats noted by the study authors: Clinical and demographic metadata were provided uncurated, with the amount varying by source and participant.

TCRbeta CDR3 regions were amplified from genomic DNA by means of the immunoSEQ Assay, a bias-controlled multiplex PCR. As for the original processing: The number of nucleated cells in each sample was estimated by amplification of reference gene primers within the assay. Sequence reads were collapsed and filtered to measure the absolute abundance of every unique TCRbeta CDR3 rearrangement. For each sample, productive Simpson clonality was calculated by taking the square root of Simpson's diversity index across productive rearrangements. This is the immuneACCESS table as TCRdb keeps it, with only in-frame sequences that have V and J called. A part of the clones is gone; compared with another copy, unresolved V genes explain less than half, and the rest is unexplained. V, J and clone size reflect that table, while D and trimming were determined from the DNA. The sample table contains around 130,000 clones; only one count was recorded for 90% of them. The ten largest make up around 4.6% of the sample.

CDR3 length: 15 amino acids, cysteine to phenylalanine. Only the CDR3 portion is preserved as DNA: 45 bases, with reading frame beginning at the first base. Sequences MNHNY (CDR1) and SVGAGI (CDR2) are obtained from the germline V gene (reference sequence). V gives up 4 bases and J gives up 7 bases, and the segment between their germline ends measures 20 bases. This clone was counted once. What antigen it recognizes has not been identified. No base quality information exists; no much larger clone differs at one position. At one collaborating source in Seattle, patients were enrolled during active infection and were followed longitudinally through the course of disease. Collaborating institutions collected whole blood in K2EDTA tubes following their own protocols. For TCRbeta analysis, collaborators shipped samples in one of three forms: frozen whole blood, isolated PBMCs, or DNA extracted from either of those sample types.

Recombination joined TRBV6-6 with TRBJ2-7; matching of 5 bases hints at TRBD1 as the D gene. The receptor was derived from a man in his sixties with COVID-19, enrolled during active disease. Sequencing was carried out using peripheral blood. The base sequence is TGTGCCAGCAGTTTCCGACTGGAAAGGGGTGGGGAGCAGTACTTC. Translated, this gives CASSFRLERGGEQYF.